Reported below is one T cell receptor (beta chain). As yet, its antigen is unknown. From germline, CDR1 is MGHDK and CDR2 SYGVNS. Trimming at V came to 0 bases and at J to 1 base, leaving 3 bases not matched to a gene. The CDR3 contains 15 residues. This record comes from a study of cytomegalovirus exposure and HLA in healthy donors. Overall study findings and caveats: Overall, under 200 TCR beta chains were annotated as cytomegalovirus-associated. Using the classifier, cytomegalovirus status was reportedly diagnosed with high specificity and sensitivity.

Use of 60 Vbeta and 13 Jbeta primers characterized the PCR. Profiled with immunoSEQ multiplex PCR; TCRdb holds only in-frame clones, not every one. The table includes 130,000 or so clones, more than 70% detected once. The sequenced sample was PBMCs. The V gene is TRBV25-1, the J gene TRBJ2-7; TRBD2 aligns across 7 bases. This receptor was identified in a male donor in good health and CMV-seronegative. This CDR3 is CASSEYGRGSYEQYF. The CDR3 DNA reads TGTGCCAGCAGTGAATATGGGCGGGGGTCCTACGAGCAGTACTTC.